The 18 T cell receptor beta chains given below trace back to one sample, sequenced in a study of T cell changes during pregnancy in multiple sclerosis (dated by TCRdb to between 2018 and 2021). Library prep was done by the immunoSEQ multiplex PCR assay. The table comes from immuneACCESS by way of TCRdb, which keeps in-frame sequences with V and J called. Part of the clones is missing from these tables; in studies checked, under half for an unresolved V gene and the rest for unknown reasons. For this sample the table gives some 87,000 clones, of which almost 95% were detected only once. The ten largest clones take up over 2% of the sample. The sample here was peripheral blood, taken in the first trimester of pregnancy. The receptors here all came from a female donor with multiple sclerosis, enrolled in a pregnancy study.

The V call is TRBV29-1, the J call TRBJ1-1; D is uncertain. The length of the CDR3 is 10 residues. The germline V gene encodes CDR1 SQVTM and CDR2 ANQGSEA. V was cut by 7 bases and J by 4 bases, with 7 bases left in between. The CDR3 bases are TGCAGCGCTAGAGCCACTGAAGCTTTCTTT. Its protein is CSARATEAFF.

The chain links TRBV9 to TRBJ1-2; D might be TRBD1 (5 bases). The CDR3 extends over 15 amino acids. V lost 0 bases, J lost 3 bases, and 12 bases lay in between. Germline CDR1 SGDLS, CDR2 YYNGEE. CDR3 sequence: CASSVGFRGDYGYTF. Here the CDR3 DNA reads TGTGCCAGCAGCGTAGGCTTTAGGGGTGACTATGGCTACACCTTC.

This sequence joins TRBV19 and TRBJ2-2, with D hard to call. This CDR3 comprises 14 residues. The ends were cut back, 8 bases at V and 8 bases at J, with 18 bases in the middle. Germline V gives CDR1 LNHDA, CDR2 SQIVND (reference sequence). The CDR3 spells CASSSQINTGELFF. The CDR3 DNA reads TGTGCCAGTTCCTCCCAAATCAATACTGGGGAGCTGTTTTTT.

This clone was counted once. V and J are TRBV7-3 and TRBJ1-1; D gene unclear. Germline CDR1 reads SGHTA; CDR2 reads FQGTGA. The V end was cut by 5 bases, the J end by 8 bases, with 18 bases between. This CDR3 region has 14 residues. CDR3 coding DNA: TGTGCCAGCAGCGCCCGAGGATCGACGGGAGAAGCTTTCTTT. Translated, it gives CASSARGSTGEAFF.

In nucleotides, the CDR3 is TGCGCCAGCAGCTTGGAAGCCCGAGGCGGGGAGCTGTTTTTT. Amino acids: CASSLEARGGELFF. V is TRBV5-1 and J is TRBJ2-2; D gene ambiguous. V was shortened by 0 bases and J by 7 bases, with 10 bases between the two germline ends. Germline-derived CDR1 and CDR2 are SGHRS and YFSETQ. This CDR3 has 14 amino acids.

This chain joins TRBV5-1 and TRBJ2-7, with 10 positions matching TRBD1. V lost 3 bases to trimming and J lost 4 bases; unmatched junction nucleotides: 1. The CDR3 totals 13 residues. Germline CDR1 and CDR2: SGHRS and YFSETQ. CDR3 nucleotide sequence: TGCGCCAGCAGCTCGGACAGGGGGTACGAGCAGTACTTC. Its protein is CASSSDRGYEQYF.

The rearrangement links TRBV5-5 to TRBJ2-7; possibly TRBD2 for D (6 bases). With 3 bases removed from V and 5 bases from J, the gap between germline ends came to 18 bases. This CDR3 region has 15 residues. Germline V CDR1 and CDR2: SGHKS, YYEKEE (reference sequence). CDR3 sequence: CASSWTGTPSDEQYF. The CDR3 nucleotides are TGTGCCAGCAGCTGGACCGGGACTCCGTCTGACGAGCAGTACTTC.

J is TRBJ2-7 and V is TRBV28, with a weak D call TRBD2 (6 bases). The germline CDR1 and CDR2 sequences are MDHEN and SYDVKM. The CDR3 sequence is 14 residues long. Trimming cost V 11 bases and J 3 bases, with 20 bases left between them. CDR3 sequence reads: CAATPTRGGYEQYF. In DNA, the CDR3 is TGTGCCGCAACCCCCACGCGGGGTGGCTACGAGCAGTACTTC. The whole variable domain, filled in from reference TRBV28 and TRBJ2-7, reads DVKVTQSSRYLVKRTGEKVFLECVQDMDHENMFWYRQDPGLGLRLIYFSYDVKMKEKGDIPEGYSVSREKKERFSLILESASTNQTSMYLCAATPTRGGYEQYFGPGTRLTVT.

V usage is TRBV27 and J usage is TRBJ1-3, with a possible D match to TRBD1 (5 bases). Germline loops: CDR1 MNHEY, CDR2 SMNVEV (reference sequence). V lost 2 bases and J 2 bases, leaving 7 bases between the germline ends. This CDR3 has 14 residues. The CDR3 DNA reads TGTGCCAGCAGTTTAAGCAGGGCTGGAAACACCATATATTTT. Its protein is CASSLSRAGNTIYF.

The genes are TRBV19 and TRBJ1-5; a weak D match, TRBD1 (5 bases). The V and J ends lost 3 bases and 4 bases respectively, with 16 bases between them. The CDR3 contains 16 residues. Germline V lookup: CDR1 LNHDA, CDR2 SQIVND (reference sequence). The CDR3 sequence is CASSIVQGSRNQPQHF. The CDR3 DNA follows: TGTGCCAGTAGTATTGTCCAGGGATCGAGAAATCAGCCCCAGCATTTT.

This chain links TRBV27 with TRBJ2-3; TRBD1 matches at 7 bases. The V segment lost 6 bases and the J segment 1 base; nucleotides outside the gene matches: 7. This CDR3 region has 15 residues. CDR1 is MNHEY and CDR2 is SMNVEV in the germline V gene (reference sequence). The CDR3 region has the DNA TGTGCCAGCAGAGGAAGGGGGCTGGGCACAGATACGCAGTATTTT. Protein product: CASRGRGLGTDTQYF.

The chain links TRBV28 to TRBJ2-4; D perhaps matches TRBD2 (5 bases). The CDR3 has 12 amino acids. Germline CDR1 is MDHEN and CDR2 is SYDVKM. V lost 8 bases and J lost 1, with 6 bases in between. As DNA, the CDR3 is TGTGCCAGCCGCGGGGCCAAAAACATTCAGTACTTC. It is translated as CASRGAKNIQYF.

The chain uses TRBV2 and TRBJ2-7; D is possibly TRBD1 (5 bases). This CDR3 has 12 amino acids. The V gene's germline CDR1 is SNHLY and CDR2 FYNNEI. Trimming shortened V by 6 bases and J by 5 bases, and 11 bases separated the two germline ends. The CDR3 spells CASREKGHEQYF. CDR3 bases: TGTGCCAGCAGAGAGAAGGGGCACGAGCAGTACTTC.

CDR3 region: CASRGTPYNEQFF. The CDR3 bases are TGTGCCAGCAGGGGGACACCGTACAATGAGCAGTTCTTC. The chain carries TRBV28 and TRBJ2-1; a possible D gene is TRBD1 (6 bases). The CDR3 is 13 amino acids. CDR1 is MDHEN, CDR2 SYDVKM, per germline. V lost 6 bases and J lost 4, with 10 bases in between.

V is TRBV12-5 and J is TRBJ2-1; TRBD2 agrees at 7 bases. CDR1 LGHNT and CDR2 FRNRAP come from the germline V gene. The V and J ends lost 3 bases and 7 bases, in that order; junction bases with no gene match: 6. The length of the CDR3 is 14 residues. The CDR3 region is CASGFGGSGNEQFF. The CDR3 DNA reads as TGTGCTAGTGGTTTCGGGGGGAGTGGTAATGAGCAGTTCTTC.

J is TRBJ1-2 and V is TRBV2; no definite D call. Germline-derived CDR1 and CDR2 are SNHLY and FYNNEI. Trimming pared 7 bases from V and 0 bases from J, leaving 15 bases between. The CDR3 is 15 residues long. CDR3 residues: CASTLGGLSNYGYTF. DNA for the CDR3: TGTGCCAGCACCCTTGGTGGACTTTCTAACTATGGCTACACCTTC.

The CDR3 nucleotides are TGTGCCAGCAGTTACCTAAGAACAGGGGGCAGCTATGGCTACACCTTC. It yields the protein CASSYLRTGGSYGYTF. The chain has TRBV6-5 and TRBJ1-2, with 9 nucleotides matching TRBD1. The CDR3 is 16 amino acids. CDR1 is MNHEY, CDR2 SVGAGI, per germline. Trimming cost V 2 bases and J 4 bases; bases outside gene matches: 8.

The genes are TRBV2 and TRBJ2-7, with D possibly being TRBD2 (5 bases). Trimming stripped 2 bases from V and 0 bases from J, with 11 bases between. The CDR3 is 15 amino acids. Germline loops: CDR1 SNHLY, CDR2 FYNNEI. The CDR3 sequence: CASSEHGLSSYEQYF. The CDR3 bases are TGTGCCAGCAGTGAACACGGACTTTCCTCCTACGAGCAGTACTTC.